This entry lists 27 T cell receptor beta chains sequenced from one sample in a study of T cell repertoires in cytomegalovirus infection. TCRdb passed the reads through MiXCR, listing each CDR3 protein once. The sample includes about 27,000 distinct CDR3 sequences, under 20% of them seen just once. No antigens are known for them. The starting material was CD8+ T cells from cultured PBMCs, obtained from culture after CMV antigen stimulation. The receptors were gathered from a human donor in good health (CMV status not recorded). Some clones in this sample may be carry-over from other donors' samples.

J is TRBJ2-5 and V is TRBV19; D perhaps matches TRBD1 (7 bases). The CDR3 runs 18 residues. Looked up from germline, CDR1 is LNHDA and CDR2 is SQIVND (reference sequence). V was pared by 3 bases and J by 0 bases, with 20 bases between. The CDR3 nucleotides read TGTGCCAGTAGTATCGCCCAGGGGGGACGATCTCACCAAGAGACCCAGTACTTC. Translating gives CASSIAQGGRSHQETQYF.

This clonotype has a handful of counts. The chain couples TRBV6-6 to TRBJ1-1; D gene uncertain. V gave up 7 bases and J gave up 5 bases, with 17 bases separating them. From germline, CDR1 is MNHNY and CDR2 SVGAGI (reference sequence). The CDR3 contains 14 residues. Written as DNA, the CDR3 is TGTGCCAGCACTAATGGAGGAGGCCAAACTGAAGCTTTCTTT. Translated, it gives CASTNGGGQTEAFF.

The gene calls are TRBV7-3 and TRBJ1-1; D unresolved. The CDR3 is 13 amino acids. Trimming took 5 bases from V and 7 from J, leaving 14 bases between them. Germline loops: CDR1 SGHTA, CDR2 FQGTGA. This CDR3 is CASSAQTTGEAFF. The CDR3 bases are TGTGCCAGCAGCGCACAAACGACGGGTGAAGCTTTCTTT.

The CDR3 is CASSEGVGGLETQYF. Here the CDR3 DNA reads TGTGCCAGCAGCGAGGGGGTCGGGGGGCTGGAGACCCAGTACTTC. The chain couples TRBV9 to TRBJ2-5; perhaps TRBD2 as D (7 bases). CDR3 length: 15 amino acids. Germline CDR1 is SGDLS and CDR2 is YYNGEE. The V end lost 3 bases, the J end lost 5 bases, and 17 bases lay between the germline ends.

The V call is TRBV20-1, the J call TRBJ2-1; D may be TRBD1 (6 bases). The ends were cut back, 0 bases at V and 2 bases at J, with 11 bases in the middle. Per the germline V gene, CDR1 is DFQATT and CDR2 is SNEGSKA (reference sequence). This CDR3 contains 15 residues. CDR3 amino acids: CSARDRQVTYNEQFF. The CDR3 DNA reads as TGCAGTGCTAGAGATCGACAGGTAACCTACAATGAGCAGTTCTTC.

The J gene is TRBJ2-7, the V gene TRBV28; the match to TRBD1 covers 7 bases. The V gene's germline CDR1 is MDHEN and CDR2 SYDVKM. V gave up 6 bases and J gave up 4 bases; unmatched junction bases: 6. This CDR3 has 13 amino acids. The CDR3 reads CASSPGTEYEQYF. Written as DNA, the CDR3 is TGTGCCAGCAGCCCCGGGACAGAATACGAGCAGTACTTC.

This clonotype was counted only a few times. The chain has TRBV7-9 and TRBJ2-5; the D gene is possibly TRBD2 (6 bases). Per the germline V gene, CDR1 is SEHNR and CDR2 is FQNEAQ (reference sequence). V dropped 6 bases and J dropped 3 bases, with 14 bases sitting between them. The CDR3 length is 14 residues. Written as DNA, the CDR3 is TGTGCCAGCAGTCCCCCCCGCGGGAAAGAGACCCAGTACTTC. This encodes CASSPPRGKETQYF.

J is TRBJ1-2 and V is TRBV6-2 or TRBV6-3; no clear D gene. CDR3 length: 13 residues. Germline V lookup: CDR1 MNHEY, CDR2 SVGEGT. Trimming pared 6 bases from V and 6 bases from J, leaving 14 bases between. The CDR3: CASSDGRIHGYTF. The CDR3 DNA reads as TGTGCCAGCAGCGACGGGCGAATACATGGCTACACCTTC.

The gene calls are TRBV20-1 and TRBJ2-2; 7 bases agree with TRBD1. CDR1 and CDR2 (germline): DFQATT, SNEGSKA (reference sequence). Unmatched junction bases numbered 8, after V lost 0 bases and J lost 4 bases. CDR3 length: 16 amino acids. Here the CDR3 DNA reads TGCAGTGCTAGAGATTTGGGCAGGGGGAGCACCGGGGAGCTGTTTTTT. Amino acid sequence: CSARDLGRGSTGELFF.

The chain employs TRBV15 and TRBJ1-5; D is possibly TRBD1 (6 bases). CDR3 length: 14 residues. Germline CDR1 and CDR2: LNHNV and YYDKDF (reference sequence). Trimming cost V 0 bases and J 7 bases, with 10 bases left between them. CDR3 sequence: CATSREQGRQPQHF. The CDR3 DNA is TGTGCCACCAGCAGAGAACAGGGTAGACAGCCCCAGCATTTT.

This chain uses TRBV5-6 with TRBJ2-7; D perhaps matches TRBD1 (5 bases). The CDR3 runs to 15 residues. Germline V gene data show CDR1 as SGHDT and CDR2 as YYEEEE. V was shortened by 5 bases and J by 1 base, with 16 bases between the two germline ends. The CDR3 sequence is CASRGPRATSYEQYF. The CDR3 DNA reads as TGTGCCAGCAGAGGCCCCAGGGCTACTTCCTACGAGCAGTACTTC.

In its sample, this clonotype was seen many times. The genes are TRBV6-2 or TRBV6-3 and TRBJ1-5; possible D gene TRBD1, 5 bases. CDR3 length: 15 amino acids. CDR1 and CDR2 (germline): MNHEY, SVGEGT. The V end was cut by 7 bases, the J end by 1 base, with 14 bases between. The CDR3: CASTLRRDSNQPQHF. The CDR3 DNA is TGTGCCAGCACCCTACGCCGGGACAGCAATCAGCCCCAGCATTTT.

This clonotype was detected a few times. This chain joins TRBV7-2 and TRBJ2-7; TRBD2 aligns across 7 bases. CDR3 length: 14 amino acids. Germline trimming cut 8 bases from V and 0 bases from J; bases unmatched to any gene: 7. Germline CDR1 SGHTA, CDR2 FQGNSA. The CDR3 sequence: CASQRGGNSYEQYF. Written as DNA, the CDR3 is TGTGCCAGCCAGCGGGGTGGAAACTCCTACGAGCAGTACTTC.

This chain joins TRBV11-2 and TRBJ1-2; D might be TRBD1 (6 bases). This CDR3 is 15 amino acids long. Germline V gene lookup returns CDR1 SGHAT and CDR2 FQNNGV. V was pared by 0 bases and J by 4 bases, with 12 bases between. The CDR3 nucleotides read TGTGCCAGCAGCTTAGAATTCGGGGGCGGCTATGGCTACACCTTC. Its protein is CASSLEFGGGYGYTF.

The gene calls are TRBV4-3 and TRBJ2-1; D possibly corresponds to TRBD1 (6 bases). Trimming shortened V by 1 base and J by 4 bases, and 17 bases separated the two germline ends. The V gene's germline CDR1 is LGHNA and CDR2 YSLEER. The CDR3 contains 17 residues. As DNA, the CDR3 is TGCGCCAGCAGCCAAGGCCCCGCGGCAGGGACATACAATGAGCAGTTCTTC. Its protein is CASSQGPAAGTYNEQFF.

The chain uses TRBV7-7 and TRBJ2-5; D unresolved. The CDR3 sequence is 13 residues long. Per the germline V gene, CDR1 is SSHAT and CDR2 is FNYEAQ (reference sequence). The ends were cut back, 5 bases at V and 4 bases at J, with 11 bases in the middle. The CDR3 region has the DNA TGTGCCAGCAGCCGGAACCCGGCAGAGACCCAGTACTTC. The encoded protein is CASSRNPAETQYF.

This chain links TRBV19 with TRBJ1-1; the match to TRBD1 covers 10 bases. This CDR3 contains 17 residues. Unmatched junction bases numbered 11, after V lost 7 bases and J lost 0 bases. Per the germline V gene, CDR1 is LNHDA and CDR2 is SQIVND (reference sequence). The CDR3 region is CASNSDRGTFMNTEAFF. CDR3 in DNA: TGTGCCAGTAACTCGGACAGGGGGACTTTTATGAACACTGAAGCTTTCTTT.

This clonotype came up a few times. The chain employs TRBV7-2 and TRBJ2-5; TRBD1 is a possible D gene (5 bases). The CDR3 covers 15 residues. Germline V gives CDR1 SGHTA, CDR2 FQGNSA. Trimming left V 4 bases short and J 3 bases short, with 15 bases between. CDR3 residues: CASSSSWGAKETQYF. CDR3 in DNA: TGTGCCAGCAGCTCCTCCTGGGGCGCGAAAGAGACCCAGTACTTC.

The chain combines TRBV5-1 with TRBJ2-1; 7 bases agree with TRBD1. The V gene's germline CDR1 is SGHRS and CDR2 YFSETQ. The CDR3 is 15 amino acids. Trimming at V came to 5 bases and at J to 0 bases, leaving 5 bases not matched to a gene. CDR3 in amino acids: CASRTGESSYNEQFF. The DNA for the CDR3 is TGCGCCAGCAGAACAGGGGAAAGCTCCTACAATGAGCAGTTCTTC. The full variable domain, its missing parts supplied by reference TRBV5-1 and TRBJ2-1, is KAGVTQTPRYLIKTRGQQVTLSCSPISGHRSVSWYQQTPGQGLQFLFEYFSETQRNKGNFPGRFSGRQFSNSRSEMNVSTLELGDSALYLCASRTGESSYNEQFFGPGTRLTVL.

This clonotype was seen ten or more times. J is TRBJ2-7 and V is TRBV28; tentatively, D is TRBD2 (6 bases). V was trimmed by 8 bases and J by 3 bases, leaving 8 bases between them. The CDR3 totals 11 residues. Germline V gene data show CDR1 as MDHEN and CDR2 as SYDVKM. The CDR3 coding sequence is TGTGCCAGCGGGACTCTCTACGAGCAGTACTTC. Its translation is CASGTLYEQYF.

The chain has TRBV19 and TRBJ2-1; D perhaps matches TRBD1 (6 bases). CDR3 length: 15 amino acids. The V end was cut by 3 bases, the J end by 2 bases, with 11 bases between. Germline assignment: CDR1 LNHDA and CDR2 SQIVND (reference sequence). CDR3 nucleotide sequence: TGTGCCAGTAGTATCCCCCGGACAGCCTACAATGAGCAGTTCTTC. Its translation is CASSIPRTAYNEQFF.

As for this clonotype: The junction does not match germline at one end; this may be a read error. CDR3 DNA sequence: TGTGCCGGCAGCTTATCGCAGGGGGTGAACACTGAAGCTTTCTTT. It codes for CAGSLSQGVNTEAFF. The chain is built from TRBV11-3 and TRBJ1-1; 7 bases align to TRBD1. The CDR3 is 15 residues long. Per the germline V gene, CDR1 is SGHNT and CDR2 is YENEEA.

The V call is TRBV6-8, the J call TRBJ2-7; TRBD2 matches at 8 bases. The CDR3 is 16 residues long. Germline lookup yields CDR1 MNHGY and CDR2 SAAAGT. V shed 6 bases, J shed 7 bases, and the junction held 17 bases outside the gene matches. CDR3 nucleotide sequence: TGTGCCAGCAGCCTACGGGAGGGGGAGCTCCAGGGGGAGCAGTACTTC. Encoded protein: CASSLREGELQGEQYF.

Ten or more counts support this clonotype. The chain carries TRBV4-1 and TRBJ2-5, with TRBD1 identical over 7 bases. The V segment lost 4 bases and the J segment 0 bases; nucleotides outside the gene matches: 5. The CDR3 sequence is 15 residues long. Germline V gives CDR1 MGHRA, CDR2 YSYEKL. In DNA, the CDR3 is TGCGCCAGCAGCCCACCGGGACAGAACCAAGAGACCCAGTACTTC. It specifies CASSPPGQNQETQYF.

This clonotype showed up just once. V and J are TRBV6-6 and TRBJ2-1; D assignment may be TRBD1 or TRBD2 (6 bases each). Germline V gives CDR1 MNHNY, CDR2 SVGAGI (reference sequence). The CDR3 has 13 residues. Trimming removed 2 bases at V and 10 bases at J, with 12 bases between. The CDR3 nucleotides read TGTGCCAGCAGTTACGCAGGGGCGGGAGAGCAGTTCTTC. It specifies CASSYAGAGEQFF.

The chain has TRBV9 and TRBJ2-4; tentative D call: TRBD2 (5 bases). The V and J ends lost 4 bases and 7 bases respectively, with 15 bases between them. The CDR3 runs to 14 residues. Germline values: CDR1 SGDLS, CDR2 YYNGEE. DNA for the CDR3: TGTGCCAGCAGCCCCGGAGGAACGTCGAACATTCAGTACTTC. This sequence encodes CASSPGGTSNIQYF. The full variable domain, its missing parts supplied by reference TRBV9 and TRBJ2-4, is DSGVTQTPKHLITATGQRVTLRCSPRSGDLSVYWYQQSLDQGLQFLIQYYNGEERAKGNILERFSAQQFPDLHSELNLSSLELGDSALYFCASSPGGTSNIQYFGAGTRLSVL.

The chain joins TRBV27 to TRBJ2-7; 10 nucleotides line up with TRBD2. CDR1 is MNHEY, CDR2 SMNVEV, per germline (reference sequence). This CDR3 region has 15 residues. Unmatched junction bases numbered 7, after V lost 0 bases and J lost 8 bases. The CDR3 sequence is CASSLSSSGSGQQYF. The DNA for the CDR3 is TGTGCCAGCAGTTTATCGTCTAGCGGGAGTGGACAGCAGTACTTC.